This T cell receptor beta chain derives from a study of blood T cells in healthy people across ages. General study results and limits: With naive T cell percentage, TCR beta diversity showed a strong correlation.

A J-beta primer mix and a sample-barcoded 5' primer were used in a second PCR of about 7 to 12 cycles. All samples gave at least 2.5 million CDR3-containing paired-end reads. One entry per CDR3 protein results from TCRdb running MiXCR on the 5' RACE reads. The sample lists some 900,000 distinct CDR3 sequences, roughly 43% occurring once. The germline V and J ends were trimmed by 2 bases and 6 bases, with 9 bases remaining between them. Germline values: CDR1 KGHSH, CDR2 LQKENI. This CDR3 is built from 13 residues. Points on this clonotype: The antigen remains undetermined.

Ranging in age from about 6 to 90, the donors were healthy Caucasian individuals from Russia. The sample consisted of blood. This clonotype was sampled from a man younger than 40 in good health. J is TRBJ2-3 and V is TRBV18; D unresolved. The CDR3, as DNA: TGTGCCAGCTCACCATTGGATCAGGATACGCAGTATTTT. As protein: CASSPLDQDTQYF.